Following are 28 T cell receptor beta chains from one sample sequenced in a study of technical replicates of blood from a few donors. Sequenced by immunoSEQ multiplex PCR; TCRdb stores in-frame clones only, minus some. The sample has tens of thousands of clones, under 96% seen once; the top ten hold around 0.4%. Sequencing used T cells isolated from PBMCs. The receptors derive from a human donor in good health.

This clone was counted between two and nine times. The chain has TRBV5-4 and TRBJ1-1, with 7 nucleotides matching TRBD1. The CDR3 consists of 13 residues. J was trimmed by 1 base and V by 7 bases; bases with no gene match: 4. CDR1 and CDR2 from the germline V gene are SGHNT and YYREEE (reference sequence). CDR3 amino acids: CASPGDRNTEAFF. CDR3 DNA sequence: TGTGCCAGCCCTGGGGACAGGAACACTGAAGCTTTCTTT.

The rearrangement joins TRBV7-9 to TRBJ1-1; 7 nucleotides match TRBD1. The length of the CDR3 is 16 residues. Germline V gene sequence: CDR1 SEHNR, CDR2 FQNEAQ (reference sequence). Trimming cost V 0 bases and J 4 bases; bases outside gene matches: 8. CDR3 DNA: TGTGCCAGCAGCTTAGCTCCCGGAGCAGGGGGCACTGAAGCTTTCTTT. Its protein is CASSLAPGAGGTEAFF.

The rearrangement links TRBV29-1 to TRBJ2-3; 14 bases are a match to TRBD2. The CDR3 has 15 amino acids. The germline V gene encodes CDR1 SQVTM and CDR2 ANQGSEA. With 1 base clipped from V and 5 bases from J, the junction kept 2 bases outside the gene matches. The CDR3 DNA reads TGCAGCGTTGAAGGACTAGCGGGAGGGATAGATACGCAGTATTTT. Encoded protein: CSVEGLAGGIDTQYF.

This clone was counted a single time. This chain connects TRBV7-2 to TRBJ2-2; 13 bases agree with TRBD2. The trim removed 4 bases at V and 8 bases at J, leaving 4 bases unmatched. The V gene's germline CDR1 is SGHTA and CDR2 FQGNSA. The CDR3 length is 15 residues. The CDR3 DNA reads as TGTGCCAGCAGCTCGGGACTAGCGGGATTTGGGGAGCTGTTTTTT. Protein sequence: CASSSGLAGFGELFF.

The V and J genes are TRBV6-4 and TRBJ1-3, with D possibly being TRBD1 (5 bases). Germline loops: CDR1 MRHNA, CDR2 SNTAGT. The ends were cut back, 2 bases at V and 6 bases at J, with 14 bases in the middle. The CDR3 has 15 amino acids. The CDR3: CASSDGAGRENTIYF. In nucleotides, the CDR3 is TGTGCCAGCAGTGACGGGGCGGGGCGCGAAAACACCATATATTTT.

The chain recombines TRBV7-2 with TRBJ1-5; 8 bases line up with TRBD1. Per germline, CDR1 SGHTA and CDR2 FQGNSA. V shed 5 bases, J shed 7 bases, and the junction held 4 bases outside the gene matches. The CDR3 totals 13 residues. The CDR3 coding sequence is TGTGCCAGCAGCGGGACAGGCGACCAGCCCCAGCATTTT. This translates into CASSGTGDQPQHF.

The rearrangement joins TRBV11-1 to TRBJ2-1; no clear D gene. The CDR3 sequence is 11 residues long. The V gene's germline CDR1 is SGHAT and CDR2 FQDESV (reference sequence). V shed 1 base and J shed 15 bases, with 10 bases lying between them. The CDR3 protein is CASSLDFVLFF. CDR3 nucleotides: TGTGCCAGCAGCTTAGATTTCGTCCTGTTCTTC.

The chain links TRBV5-6 to TRBJ1-1, with D possibly matching TRBD1 (5 bases). Trimming took off 1 base at V and 3 bases at J, with 13 bases between the two ends. The CDR3 totals 15 residues. Germline values: CDR1 SGHDT, CDR2 YYEEEE. As DNA, the CDR3 is TGTGCCAGCAGCTTGCGTCTAGGGGCAGACACTGAAGCTTTCTTT. Protein: CASSLRLGADTEAFF.

The chain couples TRBV30 to TRBJ2-2; no clear D gene. The germline CDR1 and CDR2 sequences are GTSNPN and SVGIG (reference sequence). CDR3 length: 12 residues. Between the trimmed V and J ends, which lost 2 bases and 3 bases, there was a span of 4 bases. The CDR3 spells CAWSSDTGELFF. The CDR3 DNA reads TGTGCCTGGAGTTCAGACACCGGGGAGCTGTTTTTT.

This rearrangement joins TRBV27 to TRBJ2-1, with 10 bases that match TRBD2. The CDR3 is 15 residues long. V gave up 3 bases and J gave up 1 base; unmatched junction bases: 0. Germline V lookup: CDR1 MNHEY, CDR2 SMNVEV (reference sequence). The CDR3 loop is CASSFSGGSYNEQFF. The CDR3 nucleotides are TGTGCCAGCAGTTTTAGCGGGGGGTCCTACAATGAGCAGTTCTTC.

V is TRBV4-1 and J is TRBJ1-1, with a weak D call TRBD1 (5 bases). The V end was cut by 0 bases, the J end by 4 bases, with 12 bases between. The length of the CDR3 is 15 residues. Germline CDR1 is MGHRA and CDR2 is YSYEKL. This CDR3 reads CASSQDGGTGTEAFF. DNA of the CDR3: TGCGCCAGCAGCCAAGATGGAGGGACGGGCACTGAAGCTTTCTTT.

The chain uses TRBV5-4 and TRBJ1-5; TRBD1 might be the D (6 bases). Trimming took off 5 bases at V and 0 bases at J, with 9 bases between the two ends. The CDR3 has 14 residues. Germline V CDR1 and CDR2: SGHNT, YYREEE (reference sequence). In nucleotides, the CDR3 is TGTGCCAGCAGTTCGACAGGTAGCAATCAGCCCCAGCATTTT. Its translation: CASSSTGSNQPQHF.

The CDR3 nucleotides are TGTGCCGGGGGTCCTAGCGGGATCTACGAGCAGTACTTC. It yields the protein CAGGPSGIYEQYF. This chain connects TRBV6-1 to TRBJ2-7, with 9 bases that match TRBD2. The CDR3 length is 13 residues. With V trimmed by 11 bases and J by 3 bases, 8 bases remained unmatched. CDR1 MNHNS and CDR2 SASEGT come from the germline V gene.

The V gene is TRBV11-2, the J gene TRBJ2-7; 13 nucleotides match TRBD2. The junction had 1 base not matched to a gene; V was cut back by 3 bases and J by 2 bases. The germline V gene encodes CDR1 SGHAT and CDR2 FQNNGV. The CDR3 loop spans 15 amino acids. In DNA form, the CDR3 reads TGTGCCAGCAGCTTGGGACTAGCGGGACCCTACGAGCAGTACTTC. Encoded protein: CASSLGLAGPYEQYF.

The chain couples TRBV7-9 to TRBJ2-3; D perhaps matches TRBD1 (7 bases). This CDR3 is built from 15 residues. Germline assignment: CDR1 SEHNR and CDR2 FQNEAQ (reference sequence). V was pared by 4 bases and J by 0 bases, with 11 bases between. The CDR3 loop reads CASSSPGGSTDTQYF. The CDR3 DNA follows: TGTGCCAGCAGCTCACCAGGGGGGAGCACAGATACGCAGTATTTT.

The chain employs TRBV7-8 and TRBJ1-2; perhaps TRBD1 as D (5 bases). Germline CDR1 SGHVS, CDR2 FQNEAQ. The CDR3 is 15 residues long. Trimming took 4 bases from V and 2 from J, leaving 14 bases between them. In DNA form, the CDR3 reads TGTGCCAGCAGCTCGTTAAAGGGACTAAACTATGGCTACACCTTC. Its translation: CASSSLKGLNYGYTF.

The V call is TRBV27, the J call TRBJ1-2; TRBD1 matches 10 bases. The trim removed 7 bases at V and 2 bases at J, leaving 7 bases unmatched. The length of the CDR3 is 15 residues. Germline V CDR1 and CDR2: MNHEY, SMNVEV (reference sequence). The CDR3 spells CASKSPGQGNYGYTF. The CDR3, as DNA: TGTGCCAGCAAATCTCCGGGACAGGGGAACTATGGCTACACCTTC.

The J gene is TRBJ1-1, the V gene TRBV19; D unclear. The V and J ends lost 1 base and 4 bases respectively, with 10 bases between them. CDR3 length: 14 residues. Germline loops: CDR1 LNHDA, CDR2 SQIVND (reference sequence). The CDR3 DNA follows: TGTGCCAGTAGTATAGTCGTTGTGAGCACTGAAGCTTTCTTT. This translates into CASSIVVVSTEAFF.

This clone was found once. This chain joins TRBV19 and TRBJ1-2; D call uncertain. Germline V CDR1 and CDR2: LNHDA, SQIVND (reference sequence). Trimming took 4 bases from V and 6 from J, leaving 12 bases between them. The CDR3 extends over 13 amino acids. CDR3 coding DNA: TGTGCCAGTAGTACTACCCGGAGGGATGGCTACACCTTC. Its protein is CASSTTRRDGYTF.

The V gene is TRBV14, the J gene TRBJ2-5; 8 bases are shared with TRBD2. CDR3 length: 15 residues. V lost 1 base and J lost 5; bases outside the gene matches: 6. Looked up from germline, CDR1 is SGHDN and CDR2 is FVKESK. CDR3 loop: CASSQGVAGWETQYF. The CDR3 region has the DNA TGTGCCAGCAGCCAAGGCGTAGCGGGGTGGGAGACCCAGTACTTC.

The V call is TRBV6-5, the J call TRBJ1-6; the match to TRBD1 covers 8 bases. Germline lookup yields CDR1 MNHEY and CDR2 SVGAGI. There are 14 residues in the CDR3. Losses at the gene ends were 6 bases for V and 10 bases for J; bases not matched to a gene: 8. DNA of the CDR3: TGTGCCAGCAGAAGGGGACAGGTCTACTCACCCCTCCACTTT. Protein sequence: CASRRGQVYSPLHF.

The table lists this clone with a few counts. CDR3 loop: CASSFNSLSYNEKLFF. In nucleotides, the CDR3 is TGTGCCAGCAGTTTTAACTCCTTATCCTATAATGAAAAACTGTTTTTT. The genes are TRBV27 and TRBJ1-4, with D hard to call. CDR1 is MNHEY, CDR2 SMNVEV, per germline (reference sequence). The CDR3 is made up of 16 amino acids. V lost 3 bases to trimming and J lost 4 bases, with 15 bases between them. Complete variable domain (other parts from reference TRBV27 and TRBJ1-4): EAQVTQNPRYLITVTGKKLTVTCSQNMNHEYMSWYRQDPGLGLRQIYYSMNVEVTDKGDVPEGYKVSRKEKRNFPLILESPSPNQTSLYFCASSFNSLSYNEKLFFGSGTQLSVL.

The chain combines TRBV9 with TRBJ1-5, with a tentative D call TRBD1 (5 bases). Trimming cost V 1 base and J 2 bases, with 7 bases left between them. The CDR3 totals 14 residues. CDR1 and CDR2 (germline): SGDLS, YYNGEE. CDR3 loop: CASSVRGGNQPQHF. CDR3 coding DNA: TGTGCCAGCAGCGTAAGGGGCGGCAATCAGCCCCAGCATTTT. Supplemented by reference TRBV9 and TRBJ1-5, the full variable domain reads DSGVTQTPKHLITATGQRVTLRCSPRSGDLSVYWYQQSLDQGLQFLIQYYNGEERAKGNILERFSAQQFPDLHSELNLSSLELGDSALYFCASSVRGGNQPQHFGDGTRLSIL.

This clone was seen a single time. V usage is TRBV10-3 and J usage is TRBJ1-2, with 9 bases fitting TRBD1. Germline V gene lookup returns CDR1 ENHRY and CDR2 SYGVKD. V shed 4 bases and J 5 bases; nucleotides not matched to a gene: 2. This CDR3 comprises 13 residues. The CDR3 nucleotides read TGTGCCATCAGTGCGGGACAGGGTTATGGCTACACCTTC. Translated: CAISAGQGYGYTF.

This chain joins TRBV4-3 and TRBJ1-4, with no clear D. Per the germline V gene, CDR1 is LGHNA and CDR2 is YSLEER. CDR3 length equals 17 residues. V was pared by 3 bases and J by 5 bases, with 19 bases between. CDR3 bases: TGCGCCAGCAGCCAGGAAACCCCGGGATACAAGAATGAAAAACTGTTTTTT. Its protein product is CASSQETPGYKNEKLFF.

The rearrangement links TRBV28 to TRBJ2-5, with D maybe TRBD2 (6 bases). Trimming took off 3 bases at V and 4 bases at J, with 18 bases between the two ends. CDR3 size: 16 residues. From germline, CDR1 is MDHEN and CDR2 SYDVKM. The DNA for the CDR3 is TGTGCCAGCAGTTTTCTACTAGCTGATCTGGGAGAGACCCAGTACTTC. It is translated as CASSFLLADLGETQYF.

This clone is a singleton in its sample. This chain links TRBV2 with TRBJ2-7; D may be TRBD2 (6 bases). The germline V gene has CDR1 SNHLY and CDR2 FYNNEI. Trimming removed 5 bases from V and 2 bases from J, with 13 bases in between. This CDR3 contains 14 residues. The CDR3 loop is CASSPWTKTYEQYF. CDR3 coding DNA: TGTGCCAGCAGTCCTTGGACTAAAACCTACGAGCAGTACTTC.

The J gene is TRBJ2-7, the V gene TRBV5-1; TRBD1 agrees at 9 bases. CDR3 size: 14 residues. Germline V gene data show CDR1 as SGHRS and CDR2 as YFSETQ. The V gene end was trimmed by 4 bases and the J gene end by 7 bases; junction bases not matched to a gene: 9. In DNA form, the CDR3 reads TGCGCCAGCAGCCCGGGACAGGGAAGAGAGGAGCAGTACTTC. The encoded protein is CASSPGQGREEQYF.